This T cell receptor (beta chain) was obtained from a study of shared clonotypes between healthy human individuals. Whole-study findings and limits: Rarefaction curves obtained for sorted subsets showed sequencing incomplete despite large depth. The represented genetic and exposure-history diversity was limited by the small number of donors. For naive CD4 cells, roughly 5% of clonotypes were shared across a handful of donors.

Some clones are missing from TCRdb's copy, which holds only in-frame ones; the method was immunoSEQ multiplex PCR. Of about 600,000 clones listed, roughly 95% are singletons. Regarding this clone: What it recognizes is unknown.

The CDR3 totals 14 residues. Germline loops: CDR1 SGDLS, CDR2 YYNGEE. V dropped 3 bases and J dropped 4; count of bases not matched to a gene: 5. Only CD45RO-negative cells positively selected for CCR7 counted as naive CD8 cells, so terminally differentiated effector memory CD45RA+ cells were excluded. Each sample came from a Caucasian adult donor living in Nashville, Tennessee. The sequencing input was naive CD8+ T cells sorted from blood. This chain uses TRBV9 with TRBJ1-2, with 8 bases matching TRBD1. This sequence was found in a woman aged 25 to 39 in good health. CDR3 amino acids: CASSEGQAGYGYTF. The CDR3 nucleotides read TGTGCCAGCAGCGAGGGACAGGCGGGCTATGGCTACACCTTC.